The 12 T cell receptor beta chains below all came from one sample that was sequenced in a study of blood T cell repertoires in COVID-19 (dated by TCRdb to about 2020). Libraries were constructed by the immunoSEQ multiplex PCR assay. TCRdb obtained this table from immuneACCESS and retained in-frame rearrangements with V and J assigned. These tables miss some clones; where compared with another copy, unresolved V genes account for less than half of the shortfall, and the remainder is unexplained. Recorded for this sample are 100,000 to 150,000 clones; under 95% of them occurred a single time. Approximately 4.6% of the sample rests with the top ten. The sample was peripheral blood. These receptors were collected from a man aged 60-69 years with COVID-19, enrolled during active disease.

The rearrangement links TRBV6-4 to TRBJ1-1; maybe TRBD1 (6 bases). CDR1 is MRHNA, CDR2 SNTAGT, per germline. The CDR3 loop spans 16 amino acids. V was shortened by 6 bases and J by 5 bases, with 22 bases between the two germline ends. The CDR3 spells CASSLEPEGVLTEAFF. The CDR3 DNA reads as TGTGCCAGCAGCTTAGAACCAGAGGGGGTATTGACTGAAGCTTTCTTT.

The CDR3 DNA is TGTGCCAGCAGTTCACAGGGGGCGAGAAATTCTGAAGCTTTCTTT. Its protein is CASSSQGARNSEAFF. This chain uses TRBV5-5 with TRBJ1-1, with 9 bases that match TRBD1. The V segment lost 5 bases and the J segment 6 bases; nucleotides outside the gene matches: 11. This CDR3 comprises 15 residues. Germline lookup yields CDR1 SGHKS and CDR2 YYEKEE (reference sequence).

The CDR3 DNA reads TGTGCCAGCTCCTCGGGAGCGGAACGCACAGATACGCAGTATTTT. Its translation: CASSSGAERTDTQYF. The chain has TRBV7-9 and TRBJ2-3; tentatively, D is TRBD2 (6 bases). V was trimmed by 8 bases and J by 1 base, leaving 16 bases between them. The CDR3 loop spans 15 amino acids. CDR1 and CDR2 (germline): SEHNR, FQNEAQ (reference sequence).

This sequence joins TRBV28 and TRBJ1-6, with D perhaps matching TRBD1 (5 bases). V was shortened by 6 bases and J by 8 bases, with 20 bases between the two germline ends. The CDR3 extends over 16 amino acids. Germline V gives CDR1 MDHEN, CDR2 SYDVKM. The CDR3: CASRIRGVGSYSPLHF. CDR3 in DNA: TGTGCCAGCAGGATCCGGGGGGTCGGGAGCTATTCACCCCTCCACTTT.

This chain uses TRBV15 with TRBJ2-7; D is undetermined. Germline V gene data show CDR1 as LNHNV and CDR2 as YYDKDF (reference sequence). The CDR3 is 13 residues long. Trimming pared 8 bases from V and 3 bases from J, leaving 14 bases between. CDR3 sequence: CATGLETGYEQYF. The CDR3 DNA sequence: TGTGCCACCGGTCTTGAGACGGGCTACGAGCAGTACTTC.

As DNA, the CDR3 is TGTGCCAGCAGCCCCCCGGGGTCCTACGAGCAGTACTTC. Protein sequence: CASSPPGSYEQYF. The chain is built from TRBV11-2 and TRBJ2-7, with D tentatively TRBD2 (5 bases). CDR1 and CDR2 (germline): SGHAT, FQNNGV. The CDR3 length is 13 residues. Trimming shortened V by 5 bases and J by 1 base, and 9 bases separated the two germline ends.

The V call is TRBV2, the J call TRBJ2-5; 7 nucleotides line up with TRBD1. The CDR3 consists of 14 residues. Germline V lookup: CDR1 SNHLY, CDR2 FYNNEI. V gave up 7 bases and J gave up 1 base; unmatched junction bases: 6. As DNA, the CDR3 is TGTGCCAGCACCCAAAACAGGGGCCAAGAGACCCAGTACTTC. Translated: CASTQNRGQETQYF. Looking up the rest from reference TRBV2 and TRBJ2-5 gives the full variable domain: EPEVTQTPSHQVTQMGQEVILRCVPISNHLYFYWYRQILGQKVEFLVSFYNNEISEKSEIFDDQFSVERPDGSNFTLKIRSTKLEDSAMYFCASTQNRGQETQYFGPGTRLLVL.

The chain carries TRBV4-1 and TRBJ2-1; TRBD2 is a possible D gene (5 bases). The CDR3 is 15 residues long. V was shortened by 7 bases and J by 5 bases, with 18 bases between the two germline ends. Germline V lookup: CDR1 MGHRA, CDR2 YSYEKL. The CDR3 DNA sequence: TGCGCCAGCACCCGAGGACTGGCGATAGACAATGAGCAGTTCTTC. Its protein product is CASTRGLAIDNEQFF.

The chain couples TRBV5-1 to TRBJ2-1; D is unclear. The CDR3 length is 15 residues. Germline CDR1 reads SGHRS; CDR2 reads YFSETQ. V lost 6 bases, J lost 3 bases, and 16 bases lay in between. The CDR3 region has the DNA TGCGCCAGCACCCAAGACACCCCAGGCTACAATGAGCAGTTCTTC. Its translation is CASTQDTPGYNEQFF.

The rearrangement links TRBV11-2 to TRBJ2-5; TRBD1 matches 12 bases. Germline loops: CDR1 SGHAT, CDR2 FQNNGV. Trimming took 5 bases from V and 5 from J; bases not matched to a gene: 9. CDR3 length: 16 amino acids. CDR3 nucleotides: TGTGCCAGCAGCCCACGGGGACAGGGGGCGGAGGAGACCCAGTACTTC. Its translation: CASSPRGQGAEETQYF.

Comment on this clone: Other nucleotide sequences from this sample produce the same CDR3. V usage is TRBV3-1 (or the pseudogene TRBV3-2) and J usage is TRBJ1-1, with D perhaps matching TRBD1 (5 bases). CDR3 length equals 14 residues. Germline loops: CDR1 LGHDT, CDR2 YNNKEL (reference sequence). V was cut by 1 base and J by 5 bases, with 11 bases left in between. CDR3 in DNA: TGTGCCAGCAGCCAAGCCGACAGACGAACTGAAGCTTTCTTT. This sequence encodes CASSQADRRTEAFF.

The rearrangement links TRBV12-5 to TRBJ2-2; D is possibly TRBD2 (5 bases). The length of the CDR3 is 12 residues. CDR1 and CDR2 (germline): LGHNT, FRNRAP. Between the trimmed V and J ends, which lost 8 bases and 7 bases, there was a span of 11 bases. In nucleotides, the CDR3 is TGTGCTAGTTCCGGGGTTAACGGGGAGCTGTTTTTT. It codes for CASSGVNGELFF.